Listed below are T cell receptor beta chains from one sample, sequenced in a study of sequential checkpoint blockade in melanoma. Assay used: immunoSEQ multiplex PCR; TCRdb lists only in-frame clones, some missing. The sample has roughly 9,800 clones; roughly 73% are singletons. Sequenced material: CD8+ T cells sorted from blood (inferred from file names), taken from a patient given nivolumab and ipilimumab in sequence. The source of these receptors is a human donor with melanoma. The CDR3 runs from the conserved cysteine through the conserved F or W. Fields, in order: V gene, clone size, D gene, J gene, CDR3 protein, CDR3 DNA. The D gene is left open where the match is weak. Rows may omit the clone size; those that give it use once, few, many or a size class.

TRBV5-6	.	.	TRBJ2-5	CASSLGGGSTRETQYF	TGTGCCAGCAGCTTGGGCGGAGGGTCCACTCGGGAGACCCAGTACTTC
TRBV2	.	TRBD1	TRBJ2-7	CASRGDSGYEQYF	TGTGCCAGCAGAGGGGACAGCGGCTACGAGCAGTACTTC
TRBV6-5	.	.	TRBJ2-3	CASSYLASPDTQYF	TGTGCCAGCAGTTACTTAGCTTCTCCAGATACGCAGTATTTT
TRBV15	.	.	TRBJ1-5	CATSGDSSNQPQHF	TGTGCCACCAGCGGAGACAGTAGCAATCAGCCCCAGCATTTT
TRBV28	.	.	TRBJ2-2	CASSYANGELFF	TGTGCCAGCAGTTATGCTAACGGGGAGCTGTTTTTT
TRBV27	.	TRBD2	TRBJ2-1	CASSQAGGPNEQFF	TGTGCCAGCAGTCAAGCGGGAGGGCCTAATGAGCAGTTCTTC
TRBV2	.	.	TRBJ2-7	CASSDSEVARPYF	TGTGCCAGCAGTGACTCCGAGGTCGCTCGTCCGTACTTC
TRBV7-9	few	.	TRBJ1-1	CASSHRENTEAFF	TGTGCCAGCAGCCACCGGGAGAACACTGAAGCTTTCTTT
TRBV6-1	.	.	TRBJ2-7	CATLGQLYEQYF	TGTGCCACCTTGGGGCAGCTCTACGAGCAGTACTTC
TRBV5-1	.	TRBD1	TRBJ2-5	CASSTTGGRETQYF	TGCGCCAGCAGCACCACAGGGGGCCGGGAGACCCAGTACTTC
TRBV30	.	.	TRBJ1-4	CAWSVGSNEKLFF	TGTGCCTGGAGTGTGGGCTCTAATGAAAAACTGTTTTTT
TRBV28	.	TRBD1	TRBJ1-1	CASSLWSGGSFEAFF	TGTGCCAGCAGTTTATGGTCAGGGGGGTCTTTTGAAGCTTTCTTT
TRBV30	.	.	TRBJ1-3	CAWTGSGNTIYF	TGTGCCTGGACAGGCTCTGGAAACACCATATATTTT
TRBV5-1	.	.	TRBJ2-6	CASSLRGSTGANVLTF	TGCGCCAGCAGCTTAAGGGGTTCCACTGGGGCCAACGTCCTGACTTTC
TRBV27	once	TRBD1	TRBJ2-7	CASSPGTGMYEQYF	TGTGCCAGCTCTCCCGGGACAGGGATGTACGAGCAGTACTTC
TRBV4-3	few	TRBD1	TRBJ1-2	CASSPGTGAYGYTF	TGCGCCAGCAGCCCGGGGACAGGGGCGTATGGCTACACCTTC
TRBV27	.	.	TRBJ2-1	CASRTGTAINEQFF	TGTGCCAGCAGAACCGGGACTGCGATCAATGAGCAGTTCTTC
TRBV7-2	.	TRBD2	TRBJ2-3	CASSLFLAGFIDTQYF	TGTGCCAGCAGCTTATTCCTAGCGGGATTTATAGATACGCAGTATTTT
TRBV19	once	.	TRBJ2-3	CASSVYEDTQYF	TGTGCCAGTAGTGTTTACGAGGATACGCAGTATTTT
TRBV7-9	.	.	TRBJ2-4	CASSLSSENIQYF	TGTGCCAGCAGCTTATCTAGCGAAAACATTCAGTACTTC
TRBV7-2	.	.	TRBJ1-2	CASSSSRDTASYGYTF	TGTGCCAGCAGCTCGTCCCGGGACACTGCTAGCTATGGCTACACCTTC
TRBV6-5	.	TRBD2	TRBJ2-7	CASSYTSGIYEQYF	TGTGCCAGCAGTTACACTAGCGGGATCTACGAGCAGTACTTC
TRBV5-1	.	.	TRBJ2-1	CASSSAQGLESEQFF	TGCGCCAGCAGCTCTGCACAGGGTTTAGAGAGCGAGCAGTTCTTC
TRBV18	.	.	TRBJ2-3	CASSPPSSTDTQYF	TGTGCCAGCTCACCACCGTCGAGCACAGATACGCAGTATTTT
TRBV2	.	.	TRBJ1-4	CASSDPGANEKLFF	TGTGCCAGCAGTGATCCAGGGGCGAATGAAAAACTGTTTTTT
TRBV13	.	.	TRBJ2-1	CASSPGGGSTEQFF	TGTGCCAGCAGCCCCGGCGGGGGCTCTACTGAGCAGTTCTTC
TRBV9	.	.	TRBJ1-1	CASSGLGDTEAFF	TGTGCCAGCAGCGGACTAGGGGACACTGAAGCTTTCTTT
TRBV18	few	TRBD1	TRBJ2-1	CASSPTGTESYNEQFF	TGTGCCAGCTCACCAACCGGGACAGAATCCTACAATGAGCAGTTCTTC
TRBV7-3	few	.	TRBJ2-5	CASSLYAGEGETQYF	TGTGCCAGCAGCTTATACGCAGGGGAAGGTGAGACCCAGTACTTC
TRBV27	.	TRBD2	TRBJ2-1	CASSILAGVGNEQFF	TGTGCCAGCAGTATCCTAGCGGGAGTGGGCAATGAGCAGTTCTTC
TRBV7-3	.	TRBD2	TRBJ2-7	CASSTLAGDSYEQYF	TGTGCCAGCAGCACCCTAGCGGGGGACTCCTACGAGCAGTACTTC
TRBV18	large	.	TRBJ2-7	CASSLGGATSEQYF	TGTGCCAGCTCACTTGGAGGGGCTACATCCGAGCAGTACTTC
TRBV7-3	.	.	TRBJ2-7	CASSRDSTYEQYF	TGTGCCAGCAGCCGTGACAGCACCTACGAGCAGTACTTC
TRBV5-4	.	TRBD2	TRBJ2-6	CASSSRLAGSSGANVLTF	TGTGCCAGCAGCTCGCGACTAGCGGGGAGCTCTGGGGCCAACGTCCTGACTTTC
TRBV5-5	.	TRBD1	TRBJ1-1	CASSPLQGLGTEAFF	TGTGCCAGCAGCCCCCTACAGGGGTTAGGCACTGAAGCTTTCTTT
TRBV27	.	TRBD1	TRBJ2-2	CASSFTGGLFHGELFF	TGTGCCAGCAGTTTCACAGGGGGCCTTTTTCACGGGGAGCTGTTTTTT
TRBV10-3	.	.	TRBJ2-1	CAIRDSTYNEQFF	TGTGCCATCCGGGACTCAACCTACAATGAGCAGTTCTTC
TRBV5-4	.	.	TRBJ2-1	CASSGTSQSYNEQFF	TGTGCCAGCAGCGGTACTAGTCAGTCCTACAATGAGCAGTTCTTC
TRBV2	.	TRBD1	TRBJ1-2	CASNIFGQADNYGYTF	TGTGCCAGCAATATCTTCGGACAGGCCGATAACTATGGCTACACCTTC